Listed below are T cell receptor beta chains from one sample, sequenced in a study of T cell responses to AZD1222 COVID-19 vaccine. Only in-frame clones appear in the TCRdb table, and some are missing; sequencing was by immunoSEQ multiplex PCR. The sample lists 140,000 to 150,000 clones; roughly nine tenths were seen once. The sample here was peripheral blood, taken on day 0 of AZD1222 vaccination. The receptors were gathered from an adult in good health. Each CDR3 is given with its conserved first and last residue. D genes are given only for firm matches. Only some rows state a clone size, as once, few, many or a class for expanded clones.

J,V,D,size,CDR3,DNA
TRBJ1-6,TRBV6-5,.,.,CAARGAGFGSPLHF,TGTGCCGCAAGGGGGGCAGGGTTTGGTTCACCCCTCCACTTT
TRBJ1-2,TRBV7-9,.,.,CASSHGTHYGYTF,TGTGCCAGCAGCCATGGGACGCACTATGGCTACACCTTC
TRBJ1-6,TRBV6-6,.,.,CASSQPGAGRNNSPLHF,TGTGCCAGCAGTCAACCGGGGGCGGGGAGGAACAATTCACCCCTCCACTTT
TRBJ2-1,TRBV6-2/TRBV6-3,TRBD2,few,CASSDSGENYNEQFF,TGTGCCAGCAGCGATAGCGGGGAGAACTACAATGAGCAGTTCTTC
TRBJ2-1,TRBV7-3,.,.,CASSFAGSRNEQFF,TGTGCCAGCAGCTTCGCGGGAAGCAGAAATGAGCAGTTCTTC
TRBJ2-7,TRBV6-2/TRBV6-3,TRBD2,few,CASSYSFPRTSGDFYEQYF,TGTGCCAGCAGTTACTCTTTCCCCCGGACTAGCGGGGATTTCTACGAGCAGTACTTC
TRBJ1-3,TRBV4-3,TRBD1,.,CASSQEETGAFSGNTIYF,TGCGCCAGCAGCCAAGAGGAGACAGGGGCCTTCTCTGGAAACACCATATATTTT
TRBJ1-1,TRBV29-1,.,.,CSVEDPEGLTEAFF,TGCAGCGTTGAAGATCCCGAGGGGCTGACTGAAGCTTTCTTT
TRBJ1-2,TRBV12-3/TRBV12-4,.,.,CASSLVQGSYTF,TGTGCCAGCAGTTTAGTACAGGGTAGCTACACCTTC
TRBJ1-6,TRBV6-4,TRBD1,.,CASRRDGDRSSPLHF,TGTGCCAGCAGGAGAGACGGGGACAGATCCTCACCCCTCCACTTT
TRBJ1-2,TRBV12-3/TRBV12-4,.,few,CASSLIPGYGYTF,TGTGCCAGCAGTTTAATACCAGGATATGGCTACACCTTC
TRBJ1-4,TRBV7-6,.,.,CASSYMKNRDATNEKLFF,TGTGCCAGCAGCTACATGAAAAACCGGGACGCAACTAATGAAAAACTGTTTTTT
TRBJ2-7,TRBV10-2,.,.,CASSEGGYEQYF,TGCGCCAGCAGTGAAGGTGGATACGAGCAGTACTTC
TRBJ2-3,TRBV5-6,.,.,CASSRLWGSTDTQYF,TGTGCCAGCAGCCGCCTGTGGGGCAGCACAGATACGCAGTATTTT
TRBJ1-6,TRBV7-2,.,.,CASSFGSAPIRNSPLHF,TGTGCCAGCAGCTTTGGTTCAGCGCCCATTAGAAATTCACCCCTCCACTTT
TRBJ1-1,TRBV11-2,.,.,CASSLALSEAFF,TGTGCCAGCAGCTTAGCCCTATCTGAAGCTTTCTTT
TRBJ2-1,TRBV5-5,TRBD2,.,CASSARTSLDEQFF,TGTGCCAGCAGCGCTCGGACTAGCTTGGATGAGCAGTTCTTC
TRBJ1-4,TRBV5-5,.,.,CASSLEGHVGKLFF,TGTGCCAGCAGCTTGGAGGGACACGTCGGAAAACTGTTTTTT
TRBJ2-3,TRBV5-8,.,.,CASSLTGLSTDTQYF,TGTGCCAGCAGCTTGACAGGGTTGAGCACAGATACGCAGTATTTT
TRBJ1-1,TRBV4-3,.,.,CASSQDRAGTEAFF,TGCGCCAGCAGCCAAGATCGAGCAGGGACTGAAGCTTTCTTT
TRBJ2-5,TRBV18,TRBD1,.,CASSRGVGTGALQETQYF,TGTGCCAGCTCACGAGGGGTTGGGACAGGGGCCCTCCAAGAGACCCAGTACTTC
TRBJ2-5,TRBV7-7,TRBD2,.,CASSRTSGGPGETQYF,TGTGCCAGCAGTAGGACTAGCGGGGGGCCTGGGGAGACCCAGTACTTC
TRBJ2-7,TRBV7-9,.,.,CASSTTLRDITYEQYF,TGTGCCAGCAGCACCACCCTCCGGGACATAACCTACGAGCAGTACTTC
TRBJ2-1,TRBV27,.,.,CASKIAFEQFF,TGTGCCAGCAAAATAGCGTTTGAGCAGTTCTTC
TRBJ2-3,TRBV30,TRBD1,.,CAWSGDRGDTQYF,TGTGCCTGGAGTGGGGACAGGGGAGATACGCAGTATTTT
TRBJ1-2,TRBV10-3,.,.,CAISPSGANYGYTF,TGTGCCATCAGCCCTTCGGGGGCTAACTATGGCTACACCTTC
TRBJ2-2,TRBV2,.,.,CAIMGGQDTGELFF,TGTGCCATCATGGGGGGACAAGACACCGGGGAGCTGTTTTTT
TRBJ1-5,TRBV27,.,.,CASSQGTHQPQHF,TGTGCCAGCAGCCAGGGTACCCATCAGCCCCAGCATTTT
TRBJ2-3,TRBV18,TRBD2,.,CASSLKAHRLADFTDTQYF,TGTGCCAGCTCACTTAAGGCGCATCGACTAGCCGATTTCACAGATACGCAGTATTTT
TRBJ2-7,TRBV18,.,.,CASSPTGDSANEQYF,TGTGCCAGCTCACCAACGGGGGACTCGGCTAACGAGCAGTACTTC
TRBJ1-2,TRBV18,TRBD1,.,CASSPPQGQGRSYGYTF,TGTGCCAGCTCACCACCCCAGGGACAGGGCAGGAGCTATGGCTACACCTTC
TRBJ1-5,TRBV15,.,few,CATSRNVDQPQHF,TGTGCCACCAGCAGGAACGTGGATCAGCCCCAGCATTTT
TRBJ2-1,TRBV19,TRBD2,.,CASSIDLAGGVYNEQFF,TGTGCCAGTAGTATAGATCTAGCGGGGGGGGTTTACAATGAGCAGTTCTTC
TRBJ1-5,TRBV28,TRBD1,.,CAMGQGNQPQHF,TGTGCCATGGGACAGGGGAATCAGCCCCAGCATTTT
TRBJ1-4,TRBV3-1/TRBV3-2,.,.,CASSPSDGEKLFF,TGTGCCAGCAGCCCGTCGGACGGTGAAAAACTGTTTTTT
TRBJ1-1,TRBV6-2/TRBV6-3,.,.,CASSYVSAEAFF,TGTGCCAGCAGTTACGTATCAGCTGAAGCTTTCTTT
TRBJ1-3,TRBV7-2,.,.,CASSPRTGSGNTIYF,TGTGCCAGCAGCCCTCGGACGGGCTCTGGAAACACCATATATTTT
TRBJ1-1,TRBV5-1,.,once,CASSFQGLNTEAFF,TGCGCCAGCAGCTTTCAGGGGCTGAACACTGAAGCTTTCTTT
TRBJ2-3,TRBV30,.,once,CAWSGSDTQYF,TGTGCCTGGAGTGGGTCAGATACGCAGTATTTT
TRBJ1-5,TRBV7-2,.,.,CASSRIRGLYQPQHF,TGTGCCAGCAGCAGGATCAGGGGCTTATATCAGCCCCAGCATTTT
TRBJ1-3,TRBV7-9,.,.,CASSSDWGGSGNTIYF,TGTGCCAGCAGCTCTGACTGGGGAGGGTCTGGAAACACCATATATTTT
TRBJ2-2,TRBV4-2,TRBD1,.,CASSQSGQGSTWNTGELFF,TGTGCCAGCAGCCAATCGGGACAGGGGTCTACCTGGAACACCGGGGAGCTGTTTTTT
TRBJ1-6,TRBV19,TRBD1,few,CASSNKGAFGSPLHF,TGTGCCAGTAGTAATAAGGGGGCCTTTGGGTCACCCCTCCACTTT
TRBJ1-2,TRBV6-5,TRBD1,.,CASSPDREVLGYTF,TGTGCCAGCAGTCCCGACAGGGAGGTACTCGGCTACACCTTC
TRBJ1-1,TRBV27,TRBD1,.,CASSPAQGASTEAFF,TGTGCCAGCAGTCCTGCACAGGGGGCAAGCACTGAAGCTTTCTTT
TRBJ2-1,TRBV5-1,.,.,CASSLGRVWGSNEQFF,TGCGCCAGCAGCTTGGGAAGGGTCTGGGGATCGAATGAGCAGTTCTTC
TRBJ1-1,TRBV6-5,.,.,CASSPRTPNTEAFF,TGTGCCAGCAGTCCTCGGACACCGAACACTGAAGCTTTCTTT
TRBJ2-2,TRBV12-5,.,once,CASGLVLSLEGRDGELFF,TGTGCTAGTGGTTTGGTATTGAGTCTAGAAGGTCGTGACGGGGAGCTGTTTTTT
TRBJ2-3,TRBV4-2,TRBD2,.,CASSQAQTSASDTQYF,TGTGCCAGCAGCCAAGCCCAGACTAGCGCGTCAGATACGCAGTATTTT
TRBJ1-2,TRBV19,.,.,CASRTGAYGYTF,TGTGCCAGTAGGACAGGCGCCTATGGCTACACCTTC
TRBJ2-1,TRBV7-3,TRBD2,.,CASTYLGGTYNEQFF,TGTGCCAGCACCTATTTGGGGGGGACGTACAATGAGCAGTTCTTC
TRBJ1-1,TRBV12-5,.,.,CASVGEGTEAFF,TGTGCTAGTGTCGGGGAAGGGACTGAAGCTTTCTTT
TRBJ2-5,TRBV3-1/TRBV3-2,TRBD1,.,CASSQMGQPQETQYF,TGTGCCAGCAGCCAAATGGGACAGCCCCAAGAGACCCAGTACTTC
TRBJ2-6,TRBV19,.,once,CASSIDLGSGANVLTF,TGTGCCAGTAGTATAGATCTCGGCTCTGGGGCCAACGTCCTGACTTTC